These 14 T cell receptor beta chains originate from one sample sequenced in a study of cytomegalovirus exposure and HLA in healthy donors. 13 Jbeta primers and 60 Vbeta primers were used for the PCR. Profiling relied on immunoSEQ multiplex PCR, and the TCRdb table lists in-frame clones only, not all of them. Of around 94,000 clones listed, around 69% were seen once; the top ten hold around 19%. Sequences were obtained from PBMCs. The receptors were gathered from a woman aged 60-75 years in good health and CMV-seropositive.

This rearrangement joins TRBV15 to TRBJ2-3; 7 bases are shared with TRBD2. Germline V gene sequence: CDR1 LNHNV, CDR2 YYDKDF (reference sequence). The V and J ends lost 0 bases and 0 bases, in that order; junction bases with no gene match: 9. The CDR3 spans 18 residues. In DNA, the CDR3 is TGTGCCACCAGCAGAGACCGGTCTAGCGGCCCTAGCACAGATACGCAGTATTTT. This gives the protein CATSRDRSSGPSTDTQYF.

V and J are TRBV7-6 and TRBJ1-2; 10 bases map to TRBD1. The CDR3 spans 14 residues. V gave up 5 bases and J gave up 8 bases; unmatched junction bases: 8. Per germline, CDR1 SGHVS and CDR2 FNYEAQ. The CDR3 region is CASSQTGGATGYTF. Here the CDR3 DNA reads TGTGCCAGCAGCCAGACAGGGGGCGCGACCGGCTACACCTTC.

V and J are TRBV19 and TRBJ2-2; D not certain. The CDR3 runs to 14 residues. Germline assignment: CDR1 LNHDA and CDR2 SQIVND (reference sequence). V was trimmed by 6 bases and J by 4 bases, leaving 12 bases between them. The CDR3 protein is CASRNRGSTGELFF. The DNA of the CDR3 is TGTGCCAGTAGAAACCGTGGTAGCACCGGGGAGCTGTTTTTT.

This chain connects TRBV5-4 to TRBJ2-3, with TRBD2 matching over 9 bases. After removal of 4 bases from V and 4 bases from J, the junction contained 7 bases not matched to a gene. The CDR3 is 15 residues long. Germline V lookup: CDR1 SGHNT, CDR2 YYREEE (reference sequence). The CDR3: CASSPRREGADTQYF. In DNA form, the CDR3 reads TGTGCCAGCAGCCCGAGGCGGGAGGGTGCAGATACGCAGTATTTT.

This chain connects TRBV6-1 to TRBJ1-2, with D uncertain. The CDR3 extends over 14 amino acids. CDR1 is MNHNS, CDR2 SASEGT, per germline. V gave up 4 bases and J gave up 3 bases, with 12 bases separating them. The CDR3 sequence: CASSADGVYYGYTF. The CDR3 DNA is TGTGCCAGCAGTGCGGACGGGGTTTACTATGGCTACACCTTC.

The rearrangement uses TRBV29-1 and TRBJ1-2; no clear D gene. Germline assignment: CDR1 SQVTM and CDR2 ANQGSEA. V was cut by 5 bases and J by 6 bases, with 16 bases left in between. This CDR3 comprises 13 residues. The CDR3 DNA reads as TGCAGCGTTCCCCATGGACTGTACGATGGCTACACCTTC. It translates to CSVPHGLYDGYTF.

V usage is TRBV21-1 and J usage is TRBJ2-7; TRBD2 was called by the table and not checked on the DNA. TRBV21-1 is described as a pseudogene. This CDR3 region has 14 residues. The CDR3 here is CASRGYRIAYEQYF. In nucleotides, the CDR3 is TGTGCCAGCCGGGGGTACCGTATCGCCTACGAGCAGTACTTC.

This chain joins TRBV7-9 and TRBJ2-3; tentatively, D is TRBD2 (5 bases). This CDR3 has 14 residues. Germline CDR1 SEHNR, CDR2 FQNEAQ (reference sequence). Deletions cut 0 bases from V and 5 bases from J, with 9 bases between. This chain's CDR3 is CASSLALRGDTQYF. CDR3 DNA sequence: TGTGCCAGCAGCTTAGCGCTACGGGGAGATACGCAGTATTTT.

This clone turned up a few times. This chain joins TRBV28 and TRBJ1-1; weak D call: TRBD1 (6 bases). The CDR3 totals 14 residues. With 7 bases removed from V and 1 base from J, the gap between germline ends came to 13 bases. CDR1 and CDR2 (germline): MDHEN, SYDVKM. In DNA, the CDR3 is TGTGCCAGCACCAAGGGGGGGCCGAACACTGAAGCTTTCTTT. It encodes CASTKGGPNTEAFF.

The gene calls are TRBV5-4 and TRBJ2-3, with 12 bases lining up with TRBD2. Unmatched junction bases numbered 3, after V lost 0 bases and J lost 1 base. CDR3 length equals 17 residues. CDR1 is SGHNT, CDR2 YYREEE, per germline (reference sequence). The CDR3 DNA reads TGTGCCAGCAGCTTGGTTCTAGCGGGAGGGGGCACAGATACGCAGTATTTT. It is translated as CASSLVLAGGGTDTQYF.

V is TRBV7-8 and J is TRBJ1-4; D is possibly TRBD1 (5 bases). V shed 2 bases and J shed 5 bases, with 12 bases lying between them. CDR3 length: 15 residues. Germline V gene sequence: CDR1 SGHVS, CDR2 FQNEAQ. The CDR3 coding sequence is TGTGCCAGCAGCTTATGGGGGGTTGCCAATGAAAAACTGTTTTTT. Translated: CASSLWGVANEKLFF.

The genes are TRBV29-1 and TRBJ2-3; D is undetermined. The V and J ends lost 8 bases and 0 bases respectively, with 12 bases between them. This CDR3 contains 13 residues. Germline-derived CDR1 and CDR2 are SQVTM and ANQGSEA. CDR3 sequence: CSTSPSSTDTQYF. Written as DNA, the CDR3 is TGCAGCACATCACCATCTAGCACAGATACGCAGTATTTT.

The chain is built from TRBV5-4 and TRBJ2-1, with TRBD1 identical over 8 bases. The ends lost 4 bases at V and 0 bases at J; junction bases unmatched: 6. CDR1 and CDR2 (germline): SGHNT, YYREEE (reference sequence). This CDR3 contains 16 residues. CDR3 in DNA: TGTGCCAGCAGCGTGAGGACAGGGAGCTCCTACAATGAGCAGTTCTTC. It codes for CASSVRTGSSYNEQFF.

CDR3 amino acids: CASSPGTGSYEAFF. CDR3 sequence (DNA): TGTGCCAGTAGCCCCGGGACAGGCTCCTATGAAGCTTTCTTT. The chain has TRBV19 and TRBJ1-1; 8 bases map to TRBD1. There are 14 residues in the CDR3. Germline CDR1 and CDR2: LNHDA and SQIVND (reference sequence). V shed 6 bases and J 7 bases; nucleotides not matched to a gene: 10.